The clone carrying this T cell receptor beta chain was seen a few times. This sample was included in a study of regulatory T cells in long-lasting Graves disease. Library construction for TCR beta used iRepertoire HTBI primers and Arm-PCR of CDR3 regions. TCRdb re-called the multiplex PCR reads with MiXCR, one entry per CDR3 protein. This sample has roughly 350,000 distinct CDR3 sequences; roughly a sixth occur once, and the top ten carry roughly 27%. The time point was: newly diagnosed GD, antithyroid drugs for less than 3 months. Scientists built the TCR library using RNA that was extracted from PBMCs. The CDR3 spans 14 residues. CDR1 and CDR2 from the germline V gene are MNHEY and SMNVEV (reference sequence). V gave up 6 bases and J gave up 1 base, with 7 bases separating them. This same sample was also part of a study on T cells in Graves' hyperthyroidism and ophthalmopathy. According to that study: Patients were excluded for uncontrolled infection, other autoimmune disease, pregnancy or lactation. The study used the HTBI primer set for a first-round RT-PCR of the TCR CDR3.

This sequence was found in a man between 35 and 55 years old with Graves disease. The chain recombines TRBV27 with TRBJ1-6, with D unclear. This sample comprised peripheral blood mononuclear cells (PBMCs), obtained at new diagnosis, from a patient treated with antithyroid drugs. In nucleotides, the CDR3 is TGTGCCAGCAGGGCAGATTCCTATAATTCACCCCTCCACTTT. Translated: CASRADSYNSPLHF.